Listed here are 22 T cell receptor beta chains from one sample, sequenced in a study of CD8+CD57+ T cells in acquired aplastic anemia. It was patients with CD8+CD57+ cell expansion by flow cytometry who were chosen for sequencing. Genomic DNA templated the TCR beta VDJ and CDR3 profiling. One entry per CDR3 protein, called by TCRdb with MiXCR from the reads. The sample shows 150,000 to 180,000 distinct CDR3 sequences, roughly 49% of them seen only once. The sequenced material came from sorted CD4+, CD8+, or CD8+CD57+ T cells (not recorded which) from PBMCs. The receptors were sampled from a human donor with aplastic anemia.

The chain carries TRBV15 and TRBJ2-7; 7 positions agree with TRBD1. V was clipped by 8 bases and J by 0 bases; unmatched bases: 10. Per the germline V gene, CDR1 is LNHNV and CDR2 is YYDKDF (reference sequence). CDR3 length equals 15 residues. CDR3 residues: CATRMRDRASYEQYF. The CDR3 region has the DNA TGTGCCACCCGGATGCGAGACAGGGCCTCCTACGAGCAGTACTTC.

This clonotype was detected ten times or more. The chain carries TRBV12-3 or TRBV12-4 and TRBJ1-1; D might be TRBD1 (6 bases). V was cut by 6 bases and J by 3 bases, with 8 bases left in between. The CDR3 length is 12 residues. CDR3 DNA sequence: TGTGCCAGCAGACAGGGATACACTGAAGCTTTCTTT. It yields the protein CASRQGYTEAFF.

The genes are TRBV29-1 and TRBJ2-5; TRBD2 agrees at 7 bases. Trimming took 4 bases from V and 3 from J; bases not matched to a gene: 8. Germline-derived CDR1 and CDR2 are SQVTM and ANQGSEA. The CDR3 is 14 residues long. The CDR3 is CSVVWEGQKETQYF. The CDR3 DNA sequence: TGCAGCGTTGTTTGGGAGGGCCAAAAAGAGACCCAGTACTTC. The complete variable domain, with remaining parts taken from reference TRBV29-1 and TRBJ2-5, reads SAVISQKPSRDICQRGTSLTIQCQVDSQVTMMFWYRQQPGQSLTLIATANQGSEATYESGFVIDKFPISRPNLTFSTLTVSNMSPEDSSIYLCSVVWEGQKETQYFGPGTRLLVL.

The chain couples TRBV7-2 to TRBJ1-3, with a possible D match to TRBD1 (6 bases). V gave up 10 bases and J gave up 0 bases, with 10 bases separating them. This CDR3 contains 13 residues. Germline assignment: CDR1 SGHTA and CDR2 FQGNSA. The CDR3 region has the DNA TGTGCCATAACAGGGAGCTCTGGAAACACCATATATTTT. Encoded protein: CAITGSSGNTIYF.

Here the CDR3 DNA reads TGTGCCACCAGCAGAGCTCTATTAACTGCATCCCACAGCTCCTACAATGAGCAGTTCTTC. Translated, it gives CATSRALLTASHSSYNEQFF. The chain carries TRBV15 and TRBJ2-1, with D uncertain. The CDR3 has 20 amino acids. V lost 1 base and J lost 0, with 22 bases in between. The germline V gene has CDR1 LNHNV and CDR2 YYDKDF (reference sequence). Supplemented by reference TRBV15 and TRBJ2-1, the full variable domain reads DAMVIQNPRYQVTQFGKPVTLSCSQTLNHNVMYWYQQKSSQAPKLLFHYYDKDFNNEADTPDNFQSRRPNTSFCFLDIRSPGLGDTAMYLCATSRALLTASHSSYNEQFFGPGTRLTVL.

This clonotype showed up just once. The chain employs TRBV6-4 and TRBJ2-1, with TRBD2 identical over 7 bases. The germline V gene has CDR1 MRHNA and CDR2 SNTAGT. Trimming took 3 bases from V and 6 from J; bases not matched to a gene: 5. CDR3 length equals 14 residues. The CDR3 nucleotides are TGTGCCAGCAGTGAAAGCGGGGAAGCCAATGAGCAGTTCTTC. Protein sequence: CASSESGEANEQFF.

A remark on this clonotype: The junction departs from the called germline gene at one end, perhaps through a read error. Here the CDR3 reads CASSPGALPRSEALF. In DNA form, the CDR3 reads TGTGCCAGCAGCCCTGGGGCCCTCCCCAGGAGTGAAGCTCTCTTT. The rearrangement joins TRBV7-3 to TRBJ1-1; D is possibly TRBD1 (5 bases). In germline, CDR1 is SGHTA, CDR2 FQGTGA. The CDR3 is 15 residues long.

This sequence joins TRBV12-3 or TRBV12-4 and TRBJ2-3, with 11 bases lining up with TRBD2. There are 17 residues in the CDR3. Trimming at V came to 2 bases and at J to 6 bases, leaving 10 bases not matched to a gene. CDR3 in amino acids: CASSLRRASGGLDTQYF. CDR3 bases: TGTGCCAGCAGTTTACGGCGAGCTAGCGGGGGGTTGGATACGCAGTATTTT.

The J gene is TRBJ1-2, the V gene TRBV5-6; D perhaps matches TRBD1 (6 bases). Germline CDR1 and CDR2: SGHDT and YYEEEE. The CDR3 is made up of 19 amino acids. V was cut by 0 bases and J by 0 bases, with 21 bases left in between. The CDR3 loop reads CASSLAVLGAGGPNYGYTF. In DNA, the CDR3 is TGTGCCAGCAGCTTGGCCGTCCTCGGCGCGGGGGGGCCTAACTATGGCTACACCTTC.

This rearrangement joins TRBV7-3 to TRBJ1-6, with a weak D call TRBD1 (5 bases). CDR3 length: 13 residues. The germline CDR1 and CDR2 sequences are SGHTA and FQGTGA. Trimming took 5 bases from V and 10 from J, leaving 12 bases between them. CDR3 DNA sequence: TGTGCCAGCAGCCGGGACTTTGGCTCACCCCTCCACTTT. This codes for CASSRDFGSPLHF.

Note on this clonotype: A read error may be the cause here, since a much bigger clone is one base away. The chain combines TRBV10-3 with TRBJ2-7; D unresolved. There are 14 residues in the CDR3. Germline V gene data show CDR1 as ENHRY and CDR2 as SYGVKD. DNA for the CDR3: TGTGCCAGCGATGGGCCGGATTTATCCTACGAGCGGTACTTC. This encodes CASDGPDLSYERYF.

The CDR3 DNA is TGTGCCAGCAGTGAAGCAGGCAGGGAGGCAAAACTGTTTTTT. Its protein product is CASSEAGREAKLFF. The J gene is TRBJ1-4, the V gene TRBV6-1; tentatively, D is TRBD1 (5 bases). Germline CDR1 is MNHNS and CDR2 is SASEGT. The CDR3 covers 14 residues. Trimming pared 0 bases from V and 10 bases from J, leaving 12 bases between.

V gene TRBV6-1 combines with J gene TRBJ2-7; 11 nucleotides agree with TRBD2. Germline V CDR1 and CDR2: MNHNS, SASEGT. CDR3 length: 17 amino acids. This chain's CDR3 is CARVMTTTSGENYEQYF. CDR3 bases: TGTGCTAGAGTGATGACTACGACTAGCGGGGAAAACTACGAGCAGTACTTC.

This rearrangement joins TRBV29-1 to TRBJ2-7; 8 bases are a match to TRBD1. Germline lookup yields CDR1 SQVTM and CDR2 ANQGSEA. The CDR3 is 13 amino acids. The trim removed 6 bases at V and 1 base at J, leaving 5 bases unmatched. The CDR3 nucleotides are TGCAGCGTCGTCGGACAGGGATCCTACGAGCAGTACTTC. Its protein product is CSVVGQGSYEQYF.

This clonotype was seen ten or more times. The V gene is TRBV6-1, the J gene TRBJ2-7, with TRBD1 matching over 7 bases. The CDR3 contains 13 residues. CDR1 is MNHNS, CDR2 SASEGT, per germline. V lost 6 bases to trimming and J lost 2 bases; unmatched junction nucleotides: 4. The chain's CDR3 is CASSRTGAYEQYF. CDR3 coding DNA: TGTGCCAGCAGCAGGACAGGTGCCTACGAGCAGTACTTC.

The chain links TRBV20-1 to TRBJ2-5; no clear D gene. V gave up 5 bases and J gave up 9 bases, with 4 bases separating them. Germline V lookup: CDR1 DFQATT, CDR2 SNEGSKA (reference sequence). The CDR3 loop spans 8 amino acids. The CDR3 bases are TGCAGTGCTTTGGCCCAGTACTTC. It codes for CSALAQYF.

This clonotype was seen only a few times. V gene TRBV15 combines with J gene TRBJ2-3, with TRBD1 as a possible D gene (6 bases). Germline lookup yields CDR1 LNHNV and CDR2 YYDKDF (reference sequence). V gave up 4 bases and J gave up 2 bases, with 13 bases separating them. The CDR3 consists of 15 residues. CDR3 residues: CATSTRDTLTDTQYF. CDR3 nucleotide sequence: TGTGCCACCAGCACCCGGGACACTCTCACAGATACGCAGTATTTT.

In its sample, this clonotype was seen many times. The genes are TRBV7-9 and TRBJ2-7; no firm D call. The CDR3 is 13 amino acids. Germline CDR1 reads SEHNR; CDR2 reads FQNEAQ (reference sequence). Trimming removed 5 bases from V and 0 bases from J, with 8 bases in between. The CDR3, as DNA: TGTGCCAGCAGCGAGCCTAGCTCCTACGAGCAGTACTTC. Protein sequence: CASSEPSSYEQYF.

The gene calls are TRBV7-6 and TRBJ1-2, with 7 bases aligning to TRBD1. CDR3 size: 13 residues. J gave up 6 bases and V 6 bases, and 7 bases lay outside the gene matches. The V gene's germline CDR1 is SGHVS and CDR2 FNYEAQ. The chain's CDR3 is CASSSTGEDGYTF. The DNA for the CDR3 is TGTGCCAGCAGTTCAACAGGGGAGGATGGCTACACCTTC.

The chain uses TRBV15 and TRBJ1-4; 9 positions agree with TRBD1. Looked up from germline, CDR1 is LNHNV and CDR2 is YYDKDF (reference sequence). There are 15 residues in the CDR3. V shed 4 bases, J shed 6 bases, and the junction held 6 bases outside the gene matches. The chain's CDR3 is CATSKGTGSDEKLFF. The CDR3 DNA is TGTGCCACCAGCAAGGGGACAGGGAGCGATGAAAAACTGTTTTTT.

The chain carries TRBV2 and TRBJ1-5; D is unresolved. The CDR3 is made up of 13 amino acids. The germline CDR1 and CDR2 sequences are SNHLY and FYNNEI. Trimming removed 7 bases at V and 7 bases at J, with 14 bases between. The CDR3 DNA reads TGTGCCAGCAATAATAGGTTAGGACAGCCCCAGCATTTT. Its protein is CASNNRLGQPQHF.

This clonotype was seen at least ten times. The chain carries TRBV20-1 and TRBJ1-4; D remains ambiguous. Trimming left V 1 base short and J 5 bases short, with 14 bases between. The CDR3 consists of 15 residues. CDR1 is DFQATT, CDR2 SNEGSKA, per germline (reference sequence). For the CDR3, the DNA is TGCAGTGCTAGAGCGGCCCCCGGGGAAAATGAAAAACTGTTTTTT. It codes for CSARAAPGENEKLFF.